The rows below give T cell receptor beta chains drawn from one sample of a study of OX40 agonist ivuxolimab in advanced cancers. Clones were read by immunoSEQ multiplex PCR, and TCRdb kept only the in-frame ones, dropping some. The sample lists 65,000 to 80,000 clones, 93% occurring once. Sequenced here: CD4+ or CD8+ T cells sorted from blood, sampled in a trial of the OX40 agonist ivuxolimab. These receptors all stem from an adult with an advanced solid tumor such as melanoma, head and neck, liver or kidney cancer. Each CDR3 is given with its conserved first and last residue. The order of the fields is D gene, V gene, CDR3 length, J gene, CDR3 protein. A D gene is named only where the DNA matches it firmly.

TRBD1	TRBV10-1	15	TRBJ2-3	CASSELGTGEDTQYF
-	TRBV27	15	TRBJ2-1	CASTRGDPSYNEQFF
-	TRBV27	13	TRBJ1-1	CASTPSRSTEAFF
-	TRBV7-8	16	TRBJ1-5	CASSGPGLLNNQPQHF
TRBD2	TRBV9	14	TRBJ2-2	CASTSGGDTGELFF
-	TRBV19	15	TRBJ2-2	CASSIGTLGTGELFF
-	TRBV6-1	13	TRBJ2-7	CASSETGIYEQYF
-	TRBV4-2	14	TRBJ2-2	CASSQVGYTGELFF
TRBD2	TRBV27	16	TRBJ2-2	CASSFRTSSYTGELFF
-	TRBV29-1	16	TRBJ2-2	CSVAQTGGYTTGELFF
-	TRBV7-9	14	TRBJ1-2	CASSLGSGGRGYTF
TRBD2	TRBV7-6	15	TRBJ2-1	CASSFGRGAYNEQFF
-	TRBV11-2	13	TRBJ1-5	CASSEKRNQPQHF
-	TRBV29-1	13	TRBJ2-2	CSVGVLNTGELFF
-	TRBV5-1	12	TRBJ1-2	CASSSSGTFRTF
-	TRBV5-5	13	TRBJ1-1	CASSFEGFTEAFF
TRBD2	TRBV4-3	15	TRBJ2-1	CASSPRLAGANEQFF
TRBD1	TRBV9	13	TRBJ1-1	CASSVGTGIEAFF
-	TRBV29-1	10	TRBJ2-1	CSVRLNEQFF
-	TRBV7-8	15	TRBJ1-1	CASSFYDRPAHEAFF
TRBD1	TRBV5-1	15	TRBJ1-4	CASSLGDRGNEKLFF
-	TRBV5-1	17	TRBJ1-2	CASSLGGNSFLNYGYTF